This passage covers 22 T cell receptor beta chains from one sample sequenced in a study of cytotoxic CD8 clonotypes in ibrutinib-treated CLL. Only in-frame clones appear in the TCRdb table, and some are missing; sequencing was by immunoSEQ multiplex PCR. Seen here are roughly 56,000 clones, roughly 70% observed once, and the top ten hold about 39%. Material: PBMCs, obtained after 12 months of ibrutinib treatment. These receptors were taken from a human donor with chronic lymphocytic leukemia.

The gene calls are TRBV4-3 and TRBJ2-7; 10 bases agree with TRBD2. V gave up 2 bases and J gave up 4 bases; unmatched junction bases: 2. From germline, CDR1 is LGHNA and CDR2 YSLEER. The CDR3 is 14 residues long. The chain's CDR3 is CASSQLAGDYEQYF. The CDR3 nucleotides read TGCGCCAGCAGCCAACTAGCGGGAGATTACGAGCAGTACTTC.

The chain carries TRBV18 and TRBJ2-2; 7 nucleotides line up with TRBD2. Germline values: CDR1 KGHSH, CDR2 LQKENI. The CDR3 runs 19 residues. Trimming at V came to 6 bases and at J to 2 bases, leaving 18 bases not matched to a gene. This CDR3 reads CASSQLNFGASGNTGELFF. The CDR3 DNA reads as TGTGCCAGCTCGCAACTGAACTTCGGGGCTAGCGGTAACACCGGGGAGCTGTTTTTT.

This clone was seen a handful of times. This chain connects TRBV20-1 to TRBJ2-1, with a tentative D call TRBD1 (5 bases). Between the trimmed V and J ends, which lost 6 bases and 10 bases, there was a span of 10 bases. The CDR3 extends over 10 amino acids. Germline V lookup: CDR1 DFQATT, CDR2 SNEGSKA (reference sequence). The CDR3 DNA reads as TGCAGTGCGAACAGGATCGAGCAGTTCTTC. This codes for CSANRIEQFF.

The V call is TRBV30, the J call TRBJ1-4; 7 nucleotides match TRBD1. The CDR3 loop spans 13 amino acids. Germline V gene data show CDR1 as GTSNPN and CDR2 as SVGIG (reference sequence). V lost 3 bases, J lost 6 bases, and 4 bases stayed unmatched. CDR3 nucleotides: TGTGCCTGGAGCAGACAGGGCGATGAAAAACTGTTTTTT. Translation: CAWSRQGDEKLFF.

The rearrangement joins TRBV6-5 to TRBJ1-1; D is undetermined. The CDR3 contains 13 residues. Germline values: CDR1 MNHEY, CDR2 SVGAGI. V was trimmed by 5 bases and J by 1 base, leaving 8 bases between them. For the CDR3, the DNA is TGTGCCAGCAGTCGAAGACAGAACACTGAAGCTTTCTTT. Translated: CASSRRQNTEAFF.

The genes are TRBV27 and TRBJ2-7, with 9 bases identical to TRBD1. The CDR3 has 15 amino acids. Germline trimming cut 2 bases from V and 0 bases from J; bases unmatched to any gene: 2. The V gene's germline CDR1 is MNHEY and CDR2 SMNVEV (reference sequence). DNA of the CDR3: TGTGCCAGCAGTTTAGGGACAGGGCTCTCCTACGAGCAGTACTTC. It is translated as CASSLGTGLSYEQYF.

The gene calls are TRBV2 and TRBJ2-7; possible D gene TRBD1, 5 bases. This CDR3 contains 15 residues. Trimming left V 6 bases short and J 0 bases short, with 15 bases between. In germline, CDR1 is SNHLY, CDR2 FYNNEI. CDR3 in amino acids: CASRETEFSSYEQYF. The CDR3 DNA sequence: TGTGCCAGCAGGGAGACAGAATTTTCCTCCTACGAGCAGTACTTC. The whole variable domain, remainder taken from reference TRBV2 and TRBJ2-7, is EPEVTQTPSHQVTQMGQEVILRCVPISNHLYFYWYRQILGQKVEFLVSFYNNEISEKSEIFDDQFSVERPDGSNFTLKIRSTKLEDSAMYFCASRETEFSSYEQYFGPGTRLTVT.

The genes are TRBV15 and TRBJ2-7; D is possibly TRBD2 (6 bases). This CDR3 comprises 16 residues. Germline loops: CDR1 LNHNV, CDR2 YYDKDF (reference sequence). The germline V and J ends were trimmed by 0 bases and 5 bases, with 17 bases remaining between them. The CDR3 loop reads CATSRERSGQIHEQYF. The CDR3 nucleotides are TGTGCCACCAGCAGAGAACGCAGCGGGCAAATCCACGAGCAGTACTTC. The full variable domain, in which reference TRBV15 and TRBJ2-7 provide the parts outside the CDR3, is DAMVIQNPRYQVTQFGKPVTLSCSQTLNHNVMYWYQQKSSQAPKLLFHYYDKDFNNEADTPDNFQSRRPNTSFCFLDIRSPGLGDTAMYLCATSRERSGQIHEQYFGPGTRLTVT.

The rearrangement uses TRBV19 and TRBJ2-3; 7 positions agree with TRBD1. Trimming cost V 8 bases and J 1 base; bases outside gene matches: 6. The V gene's germline CDR1 is LNHDA and CDR2 SQIVND (reference sequence). CDR3 length: 14 amino acids. CDR3 sequence (DNA): TGTGCCAGTTCCGCAGGGGGTGGCACAGATACGCAGTATTTT. This sequence encodes CASSAGGGTDTQYF. Full variable domain (rest looked up from reference TRBV19 and TRBJ2-3): DGGITQSPKYLFRKEGQNVTLSCEQNLNHDAMYWYRQDPGQGLRLIYYSQIVNDFQKGDIAEGYSVSREKKESFPLTVTSAQKNPTAFYLCASSAGGGTDTQYFGPGTRLTVL.

The chain combines TRBV5-1 with TRBJ2-7; D assignment may be TRBD1 or TRBD2 (5 bases each). CDR3 length: 16 residues. Between the trimmed V and J ends, which lost 5 bases and 0 bases, there was a span of 18 bases. CDR1 is SGHRS and CDR2 is YFSETQ in the germline V gene. CDR3 sequence reads: CASRPAVGAFSYEQYF. In nucleotides, the CDR3 is TGCGCCAGCAGACCAGCGGTCGGGGCGTTCTCCTACGAGCAGTACTTC.

This chain uses TRBV5-1 with TRBJ1-1, with unresolved D. This CDR3 spans 12 amino acids. The V end was cut by 1 base, the J end by 4 bases, with 5 bases between. Germline lookup yields CDR1 SGHRS and CDR2 YFSETQ. CDR3 region: CASSLHSTEAFF. CDR3 nucleotide sequence: TGCGCCAGCAGCTTGCACAGCACTGAAGCTTTCTTT.

This chain connects TRBV9 to TRBJ2-2; possible D gene TRBD1, 6 bases. This CDR3 spans 15 amino acids. Per germline, CDR1 SGDLS and CDR2 YYNGEE. V was shortened by 0 bases and J by 3 bases, with 9 bases between the two germline ends. CDR3 region: CASSVAGQYTGELFF. The CDR3 DNA follows: TGTGCCAGCAGCGTAGCAGGACAGTACACCGGGGAGCTGTTTTTT. The whole variable domain, filled in from reference TRBV9 and TRBJ2-2, reads DSGVTQTPKHLITATGQRVTLRCSPRSGDLSVYWYQQSLDQGLQFLIQYYNGEERAKGNILERFSAQQFPDLHSELNLSSLELGDSALYFCASSVAGQYTGELFFGEGSRLTVL.

This chain links TRBV7-5 with TRBJ2-7; the tabulated D call, TRBD1, remains unverified against the DNA. TRBV7-5 is a pseudogene. There are 15 residues in the CDR3. The CDR3 coding sequence is TGTGTCAGAAGCTTTACAGGGCCCGTTTCCTACGAGCAGTACTTC. It encodes CVRSFTGPVSYEQYF.

The chain links TRBV10-1 to TRBJ2-5; D may be TRBD2 (7 bases). The CDR3 contains 13 residues. Trimming shortened V by 6 bases and J by 5 bases, and 13 bases separated the two germline ends. Germline-derived CDR1 and CDR2 are WNHNN and SYGVQD (reference sequence). The CDR3 protein is CASSTGREETQYF. CDR3 in DNA: TGCGCCAGCAGCACAGGGAGGGAGGAGACCCAGTACTTC.

V usage is TRBV7-9 and J usage is TRBJ2-3; no definite D call. This CDR3 spans 15 amino acids. Germline values: CDR1 SEHNR, CDR2 FQNEAQ (reference sequence). Trimming pared 2 bases from V and 4 bases from J, leaving 13 bases between. CDR3 protein: CASSLNSPPPDTQYF. CDR3 nucleotides: TGTGCCAGCAGCTTAAACAGCCCCCCGCCAGATACGCAGTATTTT.

J is TRBJ1-2 and V is TRBV18; the match to TRBD1 covers 7 bases. V shed 6 bases and J 0 bases; nucleotides not matched to a gene: 7. This CDR3 has 15 amino acids. Germline CDR1 and CDR2: KGHSH and LQKENI. The chain's CDR3 is CASSLGTVPNYGYTF. The DNA for the CDR3 is TGTGCCAGCTCCCTCGGGACAGTCCCTAACTATGGCTACACCTTC.

This chain uses TRBV7-9 with TRBJ1-5; TRBD1 is a possible D gene (6 bases). The CDR3 is made up of 15 amino acids. V lost 5 bases to trimming and J lost 5 bases, with 16 bases between them. CDR1 and CDR2 from the germline V gene are SEHNR and FQNEAQ (reference sequence). The CDR3 nucleotides read TGTGCCAGCAGCCCCAGGGGCAGTGTTGATCAGCCCCAGCATTTT. Translated, it gives CASSPRGSVDQPQHF.

This clone was seen only a few times. V is TRBV28 and J is TRBJ1-5, with TRBD1 matching 9 bases. CDR3 length: 17 amino acids. From germline, CDR1 is MDHEN and CDR2 SYDVKM. Trimming removed 1 base from V and 14 bases from J; junction bases left unmatched: 18. CDR3 sequence reads: CASSLYRGLLGSAVEHF. CDR3 bases: TGTGCCAGCAGTTTATACAGGGGGCTTTTAGGGAGCGCAGTCGAGCATTTT. The full variable domain, in which reference TRBV28 and TRBJ1-5 provide the parts outside the CDR3, is DVKVTQSSRYLVKRTGEKVFLECVQDMDHENMFWYRQDPGLGLRLIYFSYDVKMKEKGDIPEGYSVSREKKERFSLILESASTNQTSMYLCASSLYRGLLGSAVEHFGDGTRLSIL.

The V and J genes are TRBV4-3 and TRBJ1-2; D gene unclear. This CDR3 has 15 amino acids. V lost 0 bases to trimming and J lost 4 bases, with 12 bases between them. In germline, CDR1 is LGHNA, CDR2 YSLEER. The CDR3 DNA follows: TGCGCCAGCAGCCAAGATAACGCCGAGGGCTATGGCTACACCTTC. Translating gives CASSQDNAEGYGYTF.

This clone was observed many times. This chain connects TRBV15 to TRBJ1-1; D is perhaps TRBD1 (5 bases). V dropped 5 bases and J dropped 10 bases, with 11 bases sitting between them. Germline V gives CDR1 LNHNV, CDR2 YYDKDF (reference sequence). This CDR3 has 11 residues. The CDR3 loop is CATSAGPAAFF. The DNA of the CDR3 is TGTGCCACCAGCGCAGGGCCGGCAGCTTTCTTT.

The V gene is TRBV23-1, the J gene TRBJ1-5, with D perhaps matching TRBD1 (5 bases). TRBV23-1 is an ORF; its function is uncertain. This CDR3 spans 11 amino acids. Trimming removed 8 bases from V and 5 bases from J, with 7 bases in between. CDR3 bases: TGCGCCAGCGGGGGTGATCAGCCCCAGCATTTT. Its protein is CASGGDQPQHF.

The V gene is TRBV6-1, the J gene TRBJ2-7; 8 bases are a match to TRBD1. CDR3 length equals 14 residues. V shed 7 bases and J 3 bases; nucleotides not matched to a gene: 8. Germline-derived CDR1 and CDR2 are MNHNS and SASEGT. CDR3 nucleotide sequence: TGTGCCAGCACCGAGGGACAGGACATCTACGAGCAGTACTTC. Protein product: CASTEGQDIYEQYF.